These 20 T cell receptor beta chains originate from one sample sequenced in a study of cytomegalovirus exposure and HLA in healthy donors. With 60 Vbeta and 13 Jbeta primers, the PCR was carried out. Assay: immunoSEQ multiplex PCR; the TCRdb copy retains only in-frame clones and omits some. The table has 130,000 or so clones, around 81% seen once. Sequenced material: PBMCs. The receptor source for this set is a woman between 40 and 55 years old in good health and CMV-seronegative.

The J gene is TRBJ2-7, the V gene TRBV28; TRBD2 might be the D (5 bases). Germline V gene lookup returns CDR1 MDHEN and CDR2 SYDVKM. The germline V and J ends were trimmed by 3 bases and 4 bases, with 7 bases remaining between them. The CDR3 contains 12 residues. The CDR3 coding sequence is TGTGCCAGCAGTTTCTCGGGATACGAGCAGTACTTC. Protein product: CASSFSGYEQYF.

The chain couples TRBV6-1 to TRBJ2-5; TRBD1 matches at 7 bases. The CDR3 is 14 amino acids. V dropped 4 bases and J dropped 1; count of bases not matched to a gene: 3. The V gene's germline CDR1 is MNHNS and CDR2 SASEGT. This chain's CDR3 is CASSAGDSQETQYF. The DNA of the CDR3 is TGTGCCAGCAGTGCCGGGGACAGCCAAGAGACCCAGTACTTC.

The J gene is TRBJ2-2, the V gene TRBV4-1; a weak D match, TRBD1 (5 bases). Deletions cut 0 bases from V and 6 bases from J, with 11 bases between. CDR1 and CDR2 (germline): MGHRA, YSYEKL. The CDR3 is 15 amino acids. CDR3 bases: TGCGCCAGCAGCCAAGAGCCCAGGGTGGCCGGGGAGCTGTTTTTT. This translates into CASSQEPRVAGELFF.

The chain couples TRBV7-3 to TRBJ2-3; 7 nucleotides match TRBD1. The CDR3 consists of 15 residues. The J segment lost 2 bases and the V segment lost 5 bases, leaving 7 bases of the junction unmatched. The germline CDR1 and CDR2 sequences are SGHTA and FQGTGA. The CDR3 DNA is TGTGCCAGCAGCACGACAGGGTCGATCACAGATACGCAGTATTTT. Its protein product is CASSTTGSITDTQYF.

A few counts support this clone. This sequence joins TRBV6-1 and TRBJ1-1; TRBD1 is a possible D gene (5 bases). V lost 6 bases and J lost 1, with 9 bases in between. The germline V gene has CDR1 MNHNS and CDR2 SASEGT. This CDR3 spans 13 amino acids. The CDR3 nucleotides read TGTGCCAGCAGAAGACAGAAGAACACTGAAGCTTTCTTT. Amino acids: CASRRQKNTEAFF.

V gene TRBV10-1 combines with J gene TRBJ2-3, with TRBD1 as a possible D gene (7 bases). Germline V gene sequence: CDR1 WNHNN, CDR2 SYGVQD (reference sequence). The CDR3 totals 15 residues. V lost 2 bases, J lost 5 bases, and 14 bases lay in between. Here the CDR3 DNA reads TGCGCCAGCAGTGAGCGACAGGGAGGTTTAGATACGCAGTATTTT. This gives the protein CASSERQGGLDTQYF.

The V call is TRBV27, the J call TRBJ2-1; 12 bases align to TRBD1. The CDR3 length is 16 residues. Trimming at V came to 0 bases and at J to 7 bases, leaving 4 bases not matched to a gene. Per germline, CDR1 MNHEY and CDR2 SMNVEV (reference sequence). CDR3 residues: CASSLSGGQGANEQFF. DNA of the CDR3: TGTGCCAGCAGTTTATCGGGGGGACAGGGGGCTAATGAGCAGTTCTTC.

The gene calls are TRBV7-3 and TRBJ2-1, with 11 bases identical to TRBD2. V lost 2 bases and J lost 7; bases outside the gene matches: 7. Per the germline V gene, CDR1 is SGHTA and CDR2 is FQGTGA. The length of the CDR3 is 16 residues. The CDR3 nucleotides read TGTGCCAGCAGCTTAGGTCCTCCTAGCGGGGGGAATGAGCAGTTCTTC. It encodes CASSLGPPSGGNEQFF.

The rearrangement links TRBV21-1 to TRBJ2-5; the table assigns TRBD1, which was not confirmed against the DNA. TRBV21-1 is given as a pseudogene. The CDR3 totals 20 residues. This chain's CDR3 is CASSKIEGKRQIGCRETQYF. The CDR3 DNA follows: TGTGCCAGCAGCAAAATCGAAGGCAAAAGACAGATAGGTTGCCGAGAGACCCAGTACTTC.

The rearrangement joins TRBV7-8 to TRBJ2-7, with D perhaps matching TRBD2 (6 bases). Between the trimmed V and J ends, which lost 7 bases and 6 bases, there was a span of 19 bases. Germline values: CDR1 SGHVS, CDR2 FQNEAQ. The CDR3 extends over 14 amino acids. This chain's CDR3 is CASTVSGFRGEQYF. The DNA for the CDR3 is TGTGCCAGCACCGTGAGCGGGTTCCGTGGCGAGCAGTACTTC.

The CDR3 DNA reads TGTGCCAGCAGCCCCCGACGGGAGGGTCCAAAGACCTACGAGCAGTACTTC. This codes for CASSPRREGPKTYEQYF. The chain is built from TRBV7-9 and TRBJ2-7; 8 bases align to TRBD2. The germline V gene has CDR1 SEHNR and CDR2 FQNEAQ (reference sequence). The J segment lost 2 bases and the V segment lost 5 bases, leaving 14 bases of the junction unmatched. The CDR3 consists of 17 residues.

V and J are TRBV28 and TRBJ2-7; TRBD2 aligns across 9 bases. Germline trimming cut 1 base from V and 6 bases from J; bases unmatched to any gene: 7. The length of the CDR3 is 15 residues. Germline loops: CDR1 MDHEN, CDR2 SYDVKM. The CDR3: CASSLYGGRAPEQYF. The CDR3 DNA is TGTGCCAGCAGTTTATACGGCGGGAGGGCCCCCGAGCAGTACTTC.

This clone was detected only a few times. This chain joins TRBV6-1 and TRBJ1-5, with a weak D call TRBD1 (6 bases). V was cut by 5 bases and J by 4 bases, with 15 bases left in between. The CDR3 is 15 residues long. CDR1 and CDR2 from the germline V gene are MNHNS and SASEGT. As DNA, the CDR3 is TGTGCCAGCAGTTTACAGGGAACAGCGAATCAGCCCCAGCATTTT. Translation: CASSLQGTANQPQHF.

The chain joins TRBV5-4 to TRBJ2-1; possible D gene TRBD1, 6 bases. Germline CDR1 and CDR2: SGHNT and YYREEE (reference sequence). V lost 3 bases and J 5 bases, leaving 18 bases between the germline ends. This CDR3 has 16 amino acids. Here the CDR3 reads CASSWGGGRGNNEQFF. The CDR3 DNA reads TGTGCCAGCAGCTGGGGTGGGGGCCGGGGAAACAATGAGCAGTTCTTC.

The rearrangement uses TRBV4-1 and TRBJ2-2; TRBD1 is a possible D gene (5 bases). This CDR3 spans 15 amino acids. Germline assignment: CDR1 MGHRA and CDR2 YSYEKL. V lost 4 bases, J lost 7 bases, and 16 bases lay in between. CDR3 bases: TGCGCCAGCAGCCCTACAGGTCAGCAGAACGGGGAGCTGTTTTTT. This codes for CASSPTGQQNGELFF.

This clone was observed a handful of times. The chain combines TRBV7-9 with TRBJ2-2; D is unclear. V was cut by 4 bases and J by 7 bases, with 7 bases left in between. Germline CDR1 SEHNR, CDR2 FQNEAQ (reference sequence). The CDR3 length is 12 residues. This CDR3 reads CASSSDYGELFF. For the CDR3, the DNA is TGTGCCAGCAGCTCAGATTACGGGGAGCTGTTTTTT. The variable domain in full, completed from reference TRBV7-9 and TRBJ2-2, reads DTGVSQNPRHKITKRGQNVTFRCDPISEHNRLYWYRQTLGQGPEFLTYFQNEAQLEKSRLLSDRFSAERPKGSFSTLEIQRTEQGDSAMYLCASSSDYGELFFGEGSRLTVL.

The chain uses TRBV14 and TRBJ2-5; perhaps TRBD2 as D (5 bases). Looked up from germline, CDR1 is SGHDN and CDR2 is FVKESK. Trimming removed 3 bases from V and 5 bases from J, with 13 bases in between. The CDR3 runs 14 residues. The CDR3 sequence is CASSHPDYVETQYF. DNA for the CDR3: TGTGCCAGCAGCCATCCCGACTATGTCGAGACCCAGTACTTC.

The chain uses TRBV18 and TRBJ1-2; 7 nucleotides align to TRBD1. J was trimmed by 0 bases and V by 5 bases; bases with no gene match: 9. CDR1 is KGHSH, CDR2 LQKENI, per germline. There are 16 residues in the CDR3. In DNA, the CDR3 is TGTGCCAGCTCATCGTGGGACAGAAAATCTAACTATGGCTACACCTTC. It codes for CASSSWDRKSNYGYTF.

This chain links TRBV6-6 with TRBJ1-5, with TRBD1 as a possible D gene (6 bases). The CDR3 covers 16 residues. The V end lost 2 bases, the J end lost 1 base, and 12 bases lay between the germline ends. Germline loops: CDR1 MNHNY, CDR2 SVGAGI (reference sequence). The CDR3 sequence: CASSYGSGDSNQPQHF. The CDR3 region has the DNA TGTGCCAGCAGTTACGGGTCAGGGGACAGCAATCAGCCCCAGCATTTT.

This clone came up once. The rearrangement joins TRBV27 to TRBJ2-2, with 8 bases lining up with TRBD1. This CDR3 contains 15 residues. Per the germline V gene, CDR1 is MNHEY and CDR2 is SMNVEV (reference sequence). Losses at the gene ends were 5 bases for V and 4 bases for J; bases not matched to a gene: 6. CDR3 bases: TGTGCCAGCAGTGACAGGGGTTTTCTCACCGGGGAGCTGTTTTTT. Translated: CASSDRGFLTGELFF.